What follows is one TCR beta chain and its context. Its matching antigen is unknown. The CDR3 extends over 14 amino acids. V was shortened by 6 bases and J by 4 bases, with 14 bases between the two germline ends. The V gene's germline CDR1 is LGHNA and CDR2 YSLEER. The entry originates in a study of cytomegalovirus exposure and HLA in healthy donors. On the study more broadly: Some 91 million unique TCRs from HLA-typed donors were held in an early release of data.

The PCR employed 60 Vbeta primers together with 13 Jbeta primers. Produced via immunoSEQ multiplex PCR; TCRdb's table is partial and in-frame only. The table lists approximately 140,000 clones, approximately 70% of them singletons. Whole-study findings and limits: Despite most TCR sequences being rare, some public TCRs occurred in many donors.

The receptor comes from a woman between 35 and 50 years old in good health and CMV-seronegative. Sequencing was done on a sample of PBMCs. The chain links TRBV4-3 to TRBJ2-3; D is ambiguous. This CDR3 reads CASSLSTSADTQYF. The CDR3 DNA sequence: TGCGCCAGCAGTCTCTCTACCAGCGCAGATACGCAGTATTTT.